The 25 T cell receptor beta chains listed next were all sequenced from one sample in a study of CD8 T cells in Susac syndrome. With random hexamers, reverse transcription was performed on roughly 0.5 to 1 ug of RNA. TCRdb ran MiXCR on the immunoSEQ multiplex PCR reads and lists one entry per CDR3 protein. The sample has 130,000 or so distinct CDR3 sequences, 95% seen once. The material sequenced was CD4+ T cells from PBMCs. The receptors stem from a human donor with multiple sclerosis.

The chain carries TRBV25-1 and TRBJ2-3, with 7 bases lining up with TRBD2. Germline V lookup: CDR1 MGHDK, CDR2 SYGVNS. The CDR3 length is 16 residues. J lost 3 bases, V lost 6 bases, and 12 bases had no gene match. The CDR3 DNA is TGTGCCAGCAGCCGGCGGGTTCAAGCGGGGACAGATACGCAGTATTTT. Its translation is CASSRRVQAGTDTQYF.

The chain combines TRBV27 with TRBJ2-5; TRBD1 or TRBD2 may be the D gene (5 bases each). CDR1 and CDR2 (germline): MNHEY, SMNVEV (reference sequence). This CDR3 comprises 14 residues. V was trimmed by 3 bases and J by 1 base, leaving 9 bases between them. The CDR3, as DNA: TGTGCCAGCAGTTTTGTCGGGGCCCAAGAGACCCAGTACTTC. This sequence encodes CASSFVGAQETQYF.

The chain employs TRBV11-2 and TRBJ2-5; TRBD2 agrees at 8 bases. The CDR3 has 15 residues. The V segment lost 1 base and the J segment 2 bases; nucleotides outside the gene matches: 3. Per the germline V gene, CDR1 is SGHAT and CDR2 is FQNNGV. The CDR3: CASSLAGGGQETQYF. The CDR3 DNA reads as TGTGCCAGCAGCTTAGCGGGAGGGGGACAAGAGACCCAGTACTTC. The whole variable domain, remainder taken from reference TRBV11-2 and TRBJ2-5, is EAGVAQSPRYKIIEKRQSVAFWCNPISGHATLYWYQQILGQGPKLLIQFQNNGVVDDSQLPKDRFSAERLKGVDSTLKIQPAKLEDSAVYLCASSLAGGGQETQYFGPGTRLLVL.

The V call is TRBV6-1, the J call TRBJ2-3; D call uncertain. With 0 bases removed from V and 0 bases from J, the gap between germline ends came to 13 bases. Looked up from germline, CDR1 is MNHNS and CDR2 is SASEGT. The CDR3 loop spans 17 amino acids. As DNA, the CDR3 is TGTGCCAGCAGTGAAGCGTTATCCGGATTTAGCACAGATACGCAGTATTTT. It translates to CASSEALSGFSTDTQYF.

The chain is built from TRBV5-1 and TRBJ2-3, with 7 positions matching TRBD2. The germline V gene has CDR1 SGHRS and CDR2 YFSETQ. The ends lost 4 bases at V and 6 bases at J; junction bases unmatched: 11. CDR3 length: 15 residues. The CDR3 coding sequence is TGCGCCAGCAGCCCTAGCGGCCACGACGGGGATACGCAGTATTTT. Its protein is CASSPSGHDGDTQYF.

The J gene is TRBJ2-4, the V gene TRBV20-1; D perhaps matches TRBD2 (6 bases). The V gene lost 5 bases and the J gene lost 8 bases, with 16 bases spanning the gap. CDR1 and CDR2 from the germline V gene are DFQATT and SNEGSKA (reference sequence). This CDR3 comprises 13 residues. CDR3 coding DNA: TGCAGTGCTGTCTTTCAGCCGGGAGACATTCAGTACTTC. It translates to CSAVFQPGDIQYF.

The V and J genes are TRBV23-1 and TRBJ1-5, with TRBD1 as a possible D gene (5 bases). TRBV23-1 is flagged as an ORF with uncertain function. V dropped 3 bases and J dropped 7 bases, with 19 bases sitting between them. CDR3 length: 16 amino acids. CDR3 sequence reads: CASSHVSVRARQPQHF. The CDR3 region has the DNA TGCGCCAGCAGTCACGTCAGTGTCAGGGCCAGGCAGCCCCAGCATTTT.

This clonotype has a single count. This chain connects TRBV28 to TRBJ1-5, with a tentative D call TRBD1 (6 bases). Trimming took 6 bases from V and 11 from J, leaving 17 bases between them. This CDR3 spans 13 amino acids. Per the germline V gene, CDR1 is MDHEN and CDR2 is SYDVKM. As DNA, the CDR3 is TGTGCCAGCAGCGTCGGACAGCCGCCGGCCCAGCATTTT. Protein product: CASSVGQPPAQHF.

V usage is TRBV27 and J usage is TRBJ2-7; a weak D match, TRBD2 (6 bases). Trimming cost V 3 bases and J 1 base, with 13 bases left between them. CDR3 size: 15 residues. Germline V gene lookup returns CDR1 MNHEY and CDR2 SMNVEV (reference sequence). CDR3: CASSFTRGRSYEQYF. The CDR3, as DNA: TGTGCCAGCAGTTTTACACGGGGGAGGTCCTACGAGCAGTACTTC.

The chain employs TRBV7-9 and TRBJ2-3; the match to TRBD1 covers 9 bases. The germline V gene has CDR1 SEHNR and CDR2 FQNEAQ (reference sequence). The CDR3 runs 15 residues. Losses at the gene ends were 1 base for V and 4 bases for J; bases not matched to a gene: 3. The CDR3 nucleotides are TGTGCCAGCAGCTTAGGGGACAGGGAATCAGATACGCAGTATTTT. It specifies CASSLGDRESDTQYF.

The chain is built from TRBV29-1 and TRBJ2-3; the D is unclear. CDR1 is SQVTM and CDR2 is ANQGSEA in the germline V gene. The V gene lost 3 bases and the J gene lost 3 bases, with 7 bases spanning the gap. This CDR3 spans 12 amino acids. The CDR3 region is CSVDSSTDTQYF. Written as DNA, the CDR3 is TGCAGCGTTGATAGTTCTACAGATACGCAGTATTTT.

The V gene is TRBV5-1, the J gene TRBJ2-1, with 10 bases lining up with TRBD2. Per the germline V gene, CDR1 is SGHRS and CDR2 is YFSETQ. The junction had 10 bases not matched to a gene; V was cut back by 0 bases and J by 7 bases. The CDR3 is 17 amino acids. CDR3 loop: CASSLGVLAGYGNEQFF. DNA for the CDR3: TGCGCCAGCAGCTTGGGGGTACTAGCGGGATACGGGAATGAGCAGTTCTTC.

The chain recombines TRBV7-9 with TRBJ2-3, with D possibly being TRBD1 or TRBD2 (6 bases each). Germline V gene lookup returns CDR1 SEHNR and CDR2 FQNEAQ (reference sequence). With 6 bases removed from V and 3 bases from J, the gap between germline ends came to 13 bases. This CDR3 region has 14 residues. In nucleotides, the CDR3 is TGTGCCAGCAGTGGAGGGGGGATTACAGATACGCAGTATTTT. This encodes CASSGGGITDTQYF.

The chain is built from TRBV9 and TRBJ1-6; 8 positions match TRBD1. Germline CDR1 reads SGDLS; CDR2 reads YYNGEE. The CDR3 spans 15 residues. Unmatched junction bases numbered 5, after V lost 0 bases and J lost 9 bases. CDR3 nucleotide sequence: TGTGCCAGCAGCGTAGTTTCAGGGGGCGGTTCACCCCTCCACTTT. The encoded protein is CASSVVSGGGSPLHF.

The V gene is TRBV9, the J gene TRBJ2-1, with D perhaps matching TRBD2 (6 bases). Germline V gene lookup returns CDR1 SGDLS and CDR2 YYNGEE. The ends were cut back, 0 bases at V and 9 bases at J, with 13 bases in the middle. This CDR3 has 14 residues. CDR3 region: CASSVVFEAGEQFF. The DNA of the CDR3 is TGTGCCAGCAGCGTAGTTTTTGAAGCGGGTGAGCAGTTCTTC.

The genes are TRBV2 and TRBJ2-7, with 11 positions matching TRBD1. V lost 7 bases, J lost 6 bases, and 8 bases stayed unmatched. The CDR3 totals 14 residues. The V gene's germline CDR1 is SNHLY and CDR2 FYNNEI. CDR3 bases: TGTGCCAGCATGAGGACAGGGGGCGCGTCCGAGCAGTACTTC. It is translated as CASMRTGGASEQYF.

J is TRBJ1-6 and V is TRBV5-4; 11 nucleotides match TRBD1. V was pared by 4 bases and J by 8 bases, with 2 bases of the junction left unmatched. The CDR3 sequence is 14 residues long. Germline loops: CDR1 SGHNT, CDR2 YYREEE (reference sequence). CDR3 region: CASSQGQGDSPLHF. The CDR3, as DNA: TGTGCCAGCAGCCAGGGACAGGGGGATTCACCCCTCCACTTT.

The chain carries TRBV7-8 and TRBJ2-7, with 9 bases lining up with TRBD2. V trimming: 5 bases; J trimming: 3 bases; junction bases outside the gene matches: 5. This CDR3 region has 14 residues. Germline CDR1 reads SGHVS; CDR2 reads FQNEAQ. The CDR3 spells CASSPGTSFYEQYF. The CDR3 DNA is TGTGCCAGCAGCCCGGGGACTAGCTTCTACGAGCAGTACTTC.

The chain joins TRBV20-1 to TRBJ1-5; D gene ambiguous. Germline loops: CDR1 DFQATT, CDR2 SNEGSKA (reference sequence). V was shortened by 4 bases and J by 7 bases, with 11 bases between the two germline ends. This CDR3 has 12 amino acids. This CDR3 is CSAMVGQQPQHF. CDR3 sequence (DNA): TGCAGTGCTATGGTGGGCCAACAGCCCCAGCATTTT.

The genes are TRBV3-1 and TRBJ1-5, with TRBD1 matching over 7 bases. The CDR3 loop spans 15 amino acids. V lost 1 base, J lost 4 bases, and 4 bases stayed unmatched. CDR1 and CDR2 (germline): LGHDT, YNNKEL (reference sequence). CDR3 DNA: TGTGCCAGCAGCCAAGGCCGGGACAGAAATCAGCCCCAGCATTTT. The encoded protein is CASSQGRDRNQPQHF.

This chain joins TRBV3-1 and TRBJ2-1, with D possibly TRBD1 on 5 matching bases. V was shortened by 0 bases and J by 9 bases, with 9 bases between the two germline ends. CDR1 is LGHDT and CDR2 is YNNKEL in the germline V gene (reference sequence). The CDR3 spans 13 residues. The CDR3 sequence: CASSQEDGAEQFF. The CDR3, as DNA: TGTGCCAGCAGCCAAGAAGATGGGGCTGAGCAGTTCTTC.

V is TRBV5-1 and J is TRBJ2-5; 11 positions agree with TRBD2. V was clipped by 5 bases and J by 2 bases; unmatched bases: 5. CDR3 length: 15 amino acids. Looked up from germline, CDR1 is SGHRS and CDR2 is YFSETQ. The CDR3 region has the DNA TGCGCCAGCAGGGCACTAGCGGGGGCTCAAGAGACCCAGTACTTC. Translated, it gives CASRALAGAQETQYF.

The V gene is TRBV9, the J gene TRBJ1-2; D ambiguous. This CDR3 spans 13 amino acids. The V gene lost 0 bases and the J gene lost 5 bases, with 8 bases spanning the gap. Germline assignment: CDR1 SGDLS and CDR2 YYNGEE. CDR3 region: CASSVDPAYGYTF. The CDR3 DNA reads TGTGCCAGCAGCGTAGATCCAGCTTATGGCTACACCTTC.

The chain employs TRBV30 and TRBJ1-2, with TRBD1 matching over 9 bases. Germline CDR1 GTSNPN, CDR2 SVGIG (reference sequence). This CDR3 is 15 amino acids long. Unmatched junction bases numbered 8, after V lost 4 bases and J lost 2 bases. CDR3: CAWTAGTGTNYGYTF. CDR3 bases: TGTGCCTGGACCGCGGGGACAGGGACAAACTATGGCTACACCTTC.

The table lists this clonotype with a count of one. The V call is TRBV29-1, the J call TRBJ1-2; D not resolved. The germline V gene encodes CDR1 SQVTM and CDR2 ANQGSEA. Trimming stripped 6 bases from V and 5 bases from J, with 16 bases between. The CDR3 spans 13 residues. The CDR3 DNA follows: TGCAGCGTCGCCATGGAGTTTCGGTATGGCTACACCTTC. It codes for CSVAMEFRYGYTF.